Here is one TCR beta chain with its context. Its antigen is undetermined. This specimen belongs to a study of cytomegalovirus exposure and HLA in healthy donors. Broader study findings: In an earlier analysis, productive rearrangement rates for most beta V segments clustered near 87% or 30%. An analysis that was carried out later associated 15,000 to 20,000 TCR beta sequences with HLA alleles at 0.05 false discovery rate.

Primers: 60 Vbeta forward and 13 Jbeta reverse. Per the study methods: Later reanalysis found roughly 80 million unique TCR beta chains, some 10 million of them shared. The data were produced by immunoSEQ multiplex PCR, yet TCRdb's version contains in-frame clones alone and is incomplete. V and J calls and clone size come straight from that table; D and trimming were deduced from the DNA. This table has 35,000 to 50,000 clones, approximately 47% appearing once. The receptor's source is a man in his fifties or sixties in good health and CMV-seronegative. Material for sequencing was PBMCs.

CDR3 protein: CASSPGVASTDTQYF. The CDR3 region has the DNA TGCGCCAGCAGTCCAGGGGTGGCGAGCACAGATACGCAGTATTTT. The V gene is TRBV10-1, the J gene TRBJ2-3; D is possibly TRBD1 (6 bases). Per the germline V gene, CDR1 is WNHNN and CDR2 is SYGVQD (reference sequence). V dropped 5 bases and J dropped 0 bases, with 12 bases sitting between them. The CDR3 has 15 residues.